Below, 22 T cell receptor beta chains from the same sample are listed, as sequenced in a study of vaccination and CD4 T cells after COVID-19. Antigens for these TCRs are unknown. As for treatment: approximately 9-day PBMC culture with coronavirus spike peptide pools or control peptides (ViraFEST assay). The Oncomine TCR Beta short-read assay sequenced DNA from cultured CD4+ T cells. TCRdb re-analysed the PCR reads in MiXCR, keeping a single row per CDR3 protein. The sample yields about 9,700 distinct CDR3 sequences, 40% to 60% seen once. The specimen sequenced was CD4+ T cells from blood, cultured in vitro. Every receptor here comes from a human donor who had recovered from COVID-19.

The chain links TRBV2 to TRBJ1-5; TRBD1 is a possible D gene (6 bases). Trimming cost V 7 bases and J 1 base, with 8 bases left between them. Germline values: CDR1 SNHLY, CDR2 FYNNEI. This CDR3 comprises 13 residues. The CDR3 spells CASKGDSNQPQHF. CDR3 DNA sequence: TGTGCCAGCAAGGGGGACAGCAATCAGCCCCAGCATTTT.

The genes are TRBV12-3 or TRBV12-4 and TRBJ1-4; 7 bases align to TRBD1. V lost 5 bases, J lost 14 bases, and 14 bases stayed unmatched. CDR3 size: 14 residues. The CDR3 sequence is CASSPRQGTAPLFF. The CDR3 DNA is TGTGCCAGCAGTCCTCGACAGGGCACCGCTCCCCTGTTTTTT.

The CDR3 loop reads CASSTRPEGTDTQYF. CDR3 nucleotides: TGTGCCAGCAGCACCCGGCCCGAAGGCACAGATACGCAGTATTTT. The gene calls are TRBV7-9 and TRBJ2-3; D gene uncertain. V gave up 5 bases and J gave up 1 base, with 13 bases separating them. The V gene's germline CDR1 is SEHNR and CDR2 FQNEAQ (reference sequence). The CDR3 has 15 residues.

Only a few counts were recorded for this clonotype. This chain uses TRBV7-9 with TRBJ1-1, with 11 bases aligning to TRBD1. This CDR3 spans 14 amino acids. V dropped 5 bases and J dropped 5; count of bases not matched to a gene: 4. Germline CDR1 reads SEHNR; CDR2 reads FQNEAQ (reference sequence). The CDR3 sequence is CASSTGTGGTEAFF. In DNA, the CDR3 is TGTGCCAGCAGCACAGGGACAGGGGGAACTGAAGCTTTCTTT.

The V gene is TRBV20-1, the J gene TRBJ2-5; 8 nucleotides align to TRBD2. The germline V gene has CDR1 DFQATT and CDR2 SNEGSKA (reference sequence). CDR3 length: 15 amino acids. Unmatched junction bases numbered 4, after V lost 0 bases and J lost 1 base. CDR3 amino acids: CSARDGLAGQETQYF. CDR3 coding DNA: TGCAGTGCTAGAGATGGGCTAGCGGGCCAAGAGACCCAGTACTTC.

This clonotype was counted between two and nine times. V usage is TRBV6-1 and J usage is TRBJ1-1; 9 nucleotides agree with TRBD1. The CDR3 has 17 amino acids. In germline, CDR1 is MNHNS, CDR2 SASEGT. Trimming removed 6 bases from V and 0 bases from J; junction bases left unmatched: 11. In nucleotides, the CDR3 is TGTGCCAGCAGCGGGACAGGGCCTATCCGAATGAACACTGAAGCTTTCTTT. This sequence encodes CASSGTGPIRMNTEAFF.

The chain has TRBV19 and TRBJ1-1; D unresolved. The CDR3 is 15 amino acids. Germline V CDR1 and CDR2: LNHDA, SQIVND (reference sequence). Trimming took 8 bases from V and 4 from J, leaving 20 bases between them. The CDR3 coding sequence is TGTGCCAGTCGAGATCCCCGTCGTCGGCCCACTGAAGCTTTCTTT. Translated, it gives CASRDPRRRPTEAFF.

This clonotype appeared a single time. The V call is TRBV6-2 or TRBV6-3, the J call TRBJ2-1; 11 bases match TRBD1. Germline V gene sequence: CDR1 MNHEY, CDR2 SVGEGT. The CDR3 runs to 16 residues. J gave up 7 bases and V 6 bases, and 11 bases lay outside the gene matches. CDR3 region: CASSRTGGTLGNEQFF. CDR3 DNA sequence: TGTGCCAGCAGCAGGACAGGGGGCACCTTGGGGAATGAGCAGTTCTTC.

The CDR3 sequence is CATGQGRNTGELFF. CDR3 bases: TGTGCCACCGGACAGGGGCGGAACACCGGGGAGCTGTTTTTT. The chain uses TRBV10-3 and TRBJ2-2; 9 bases align to TRBD1. This CDR3 comprises 14 residues. CDR1 ENHRY and CDR2 SYGVKD come from the germline V gene. V dropped 10 bases and J dropped 1; count of bases not matched to a gene: 4.

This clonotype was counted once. CDR3 sequence reads: CASSFGTSSYNEQFF. The CDR3 nucleotides are TGTGCCAGCAGCTTCGGGACTAGCTCCTACAATGAGCAGTTCTTC. The chain links TRBV5-4 to TRBJ2-1, with 8 bases matching TRBD2. Per germline, CDR1 SGHNT and CDR2 YYREEE (reference sequence). The CDR3 is made up of 15 amino acids. Unmatched junction bases numbered 1, after V lost 2 bases and J lost 0 bases.

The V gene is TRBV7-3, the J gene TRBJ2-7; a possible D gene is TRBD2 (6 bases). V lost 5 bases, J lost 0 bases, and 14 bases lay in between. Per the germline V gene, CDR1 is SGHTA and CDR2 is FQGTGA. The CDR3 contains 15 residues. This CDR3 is CASSPPRDHSYEQYF. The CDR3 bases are TGTGCCAGCAGCCCGCCGCGGGATCACTCCTACGAGCAGTACTTC.

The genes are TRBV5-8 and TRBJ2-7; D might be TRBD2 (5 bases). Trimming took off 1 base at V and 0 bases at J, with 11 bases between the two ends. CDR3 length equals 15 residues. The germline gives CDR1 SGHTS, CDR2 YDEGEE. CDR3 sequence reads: CASSLRYEGSYEQYF. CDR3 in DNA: TGTGCCAGCAGCTTGCGCTACGAGGGCTCCTACGAGCAGTACTTC.

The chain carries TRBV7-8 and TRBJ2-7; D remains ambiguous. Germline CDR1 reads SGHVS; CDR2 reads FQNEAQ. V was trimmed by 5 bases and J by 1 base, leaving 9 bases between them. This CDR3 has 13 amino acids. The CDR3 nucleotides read TGTGCCAGCAGCCACCCTCCATCCTACGAGCAGTACTTC. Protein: CASSHPPSYEQYF. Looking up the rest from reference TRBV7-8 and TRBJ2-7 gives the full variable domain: GAGVSQSPRYKVAKRGQDVALRCDPISGHVSLFWYQQALGQGPEFLTYFQNEAQLDKSGLPSDRFFAERPEGSVSTLKIQRTQQEDSAVYLCASSHPPSYEQYFGPGTRLTVT.

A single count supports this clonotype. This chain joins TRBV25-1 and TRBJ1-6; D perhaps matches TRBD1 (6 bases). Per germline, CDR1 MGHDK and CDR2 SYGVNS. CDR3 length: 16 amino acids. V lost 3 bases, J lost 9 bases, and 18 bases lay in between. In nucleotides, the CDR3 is TGTGCCAGCAGTGACCTAGGGGGGGGCGCCGTTTCACCCCTCCACTTT. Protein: CASSDLGGGAVSPLHF. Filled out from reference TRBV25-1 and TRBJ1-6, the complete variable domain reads EADIYQTPRYLVIGTGKKITLECSQTMGHDKMYWYQQDPGMELHLIHYSYGVNSTEKGDLSSESTVSRIRTEHFPLTLESARPSHTSQYLCASSDLGGGAVSPLHFGNGTRLTVT.

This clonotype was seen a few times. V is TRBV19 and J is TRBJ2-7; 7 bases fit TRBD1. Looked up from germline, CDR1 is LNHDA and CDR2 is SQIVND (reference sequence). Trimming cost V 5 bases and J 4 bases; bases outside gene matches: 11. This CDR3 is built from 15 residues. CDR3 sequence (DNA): TGTGCCAGTAGTCCCAAAGACAGGGTCGGGTACGAGCAGTACTTC. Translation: CASSPKDRVGYEQYF.

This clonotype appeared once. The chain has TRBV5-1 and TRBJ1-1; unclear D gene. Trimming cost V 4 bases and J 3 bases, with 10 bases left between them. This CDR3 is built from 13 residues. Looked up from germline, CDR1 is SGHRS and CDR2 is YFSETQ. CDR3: CASSVSTDTEAFF. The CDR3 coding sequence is TGCGCCAGCAGCGTCTCGACGGACACTGAAGCTTTCTTT.

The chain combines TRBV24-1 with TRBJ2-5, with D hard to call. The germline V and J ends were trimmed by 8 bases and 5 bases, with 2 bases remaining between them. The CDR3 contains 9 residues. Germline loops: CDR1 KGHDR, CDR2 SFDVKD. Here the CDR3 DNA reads TGTGCCACCATCGAGACCCAGTACTTC. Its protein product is CATIETQYF.

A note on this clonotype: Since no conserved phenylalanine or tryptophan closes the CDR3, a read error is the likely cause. In nucleotides, the CDR3 is TGCAGTGCTAGAGCGATGGACCTGGCTTCGGGCTACACCCTC. Its protein product is CSARAMDLASGYTL. The chain uses TRBV20-1 and TRBJ1-2; unclear D gene. The ends were cut back, 1 base at V and 8 bases at J, with 17 bases in the middle. Germline V gives CDR1 DFQATT, CDR2 SNEGSKA (reference sequence). CDR3 length: 14 amino acids.

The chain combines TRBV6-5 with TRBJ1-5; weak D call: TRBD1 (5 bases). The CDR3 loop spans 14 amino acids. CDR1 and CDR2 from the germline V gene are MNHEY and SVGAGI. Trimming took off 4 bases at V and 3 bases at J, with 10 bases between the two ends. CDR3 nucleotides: TGTGCCAGCAGTTTGGGGGTCCCCAATCAGCCCCAGCATTTT. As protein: CASSLGVPNQPQHF.

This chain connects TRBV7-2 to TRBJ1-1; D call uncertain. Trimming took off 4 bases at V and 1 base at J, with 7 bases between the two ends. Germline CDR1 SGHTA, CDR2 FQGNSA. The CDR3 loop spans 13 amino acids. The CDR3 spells CASSSFGNTEAFF. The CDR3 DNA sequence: TGTGCCAGCAGCTCCTTCGGGAACACTGAAGCTTTCTTT.

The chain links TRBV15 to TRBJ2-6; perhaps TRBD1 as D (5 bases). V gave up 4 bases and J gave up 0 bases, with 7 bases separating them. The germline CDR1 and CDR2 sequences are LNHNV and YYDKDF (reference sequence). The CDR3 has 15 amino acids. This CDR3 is CATSTDSSGANVLTF. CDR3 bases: TGTGCCACCAGCACCGACAGCTCTGGGGCCAACGTCCTGACTTTC. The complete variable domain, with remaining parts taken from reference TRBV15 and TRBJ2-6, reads DAMVIQNPRYQVTQFGKPVTLSCSQTLNHNVMYWYQQKSSQAPKLLFHYYDKDFNNEADTPDNFQSRRPNTSFCFLDIRSPGLGDTAMYLCATSTDSSGANVLTFGAGSRLTVL.

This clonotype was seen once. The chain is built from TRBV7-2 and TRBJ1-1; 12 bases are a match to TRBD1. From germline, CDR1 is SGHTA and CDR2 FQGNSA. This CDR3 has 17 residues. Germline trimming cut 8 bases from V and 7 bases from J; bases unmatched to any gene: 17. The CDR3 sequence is CASAHRDRGPLVVEAFF. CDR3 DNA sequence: TGTGCCAGCGCTCACCGGGACAGGGGGCCATTGGTAGTTGAAGCTTTCTTT.